This is a list of T cell receptor beta chains from one sample in a study of blood T cell repertoires in COVID-19. The protocol was immunoSEQ multiplex PCR, while the TCRdb copy is restricted to in-frame clones and leaves out a portion. The sample lists tens of thousands of clones; 88% were seen once. Sequenced sample: peripheral blood. The receptors shown here come from a man in his 70s with acute or convalescent COVID-19. Both conserved end residues are part of each CDR3. A D gene is named only where the DNA matches it firmly. Some rows have no size entry. The others give once, few or many, or a class for an expanded clone.

>.|.|TRBV4-3|TRBJ2-1
TGCGCCAGCAGCCTGGCCGCCGGACACAGCTCCTACAATGAGCAGTTCTTC
CASSLAAGHSSYNEQFF
>.|TRBD1|TRBV7-2|TRBJ2-7
TGTGCCAGCAGCTTAGGGGGGACAGGGGGCTCCTACGAGCAGTACTTC
CASSLGGTGGSYEQYF
>.|TRBD2|TRBV2|TRBJ2-1
TGTGCCAGCACCCTAAGGACTAGCGGGAGGAATGAGCAGTTCTTC
CASTLRTSGRNEQFF
>.|.|TRBV11-1|TRBJ2-2
TGTGCCAGCAGCTTAGTTGGTGGGACACCCACCGGGGAGCTGTTTTTT
CASSLVGGTPTGELFF
>.|.|TRBV7-2|TRBJ2-7
TGTGCCAGCAGCTTACCCCGGGACACAAGCTACGAGCAGTACTTC
CASSLPRDTSYEQYF
>.|.|TRBV10-3|TRBJ2-7
TGTGCCATCAGTGAACAAGCCCGCACAGGAACCTACGAGCAGTACTTC
CAISEQARTGTYEQYF
>.|TRBD1|TRBV4-3|TRBJ1-4
TGCGCCAGCAGCCAATCCAGACAGGGGGCGTTTGAAAAACTGTTTTTT
CASSQSRQGAFEKLFF
>.|TRBD2|TRBV9|TRBJ2-1
TGTGCCAGCAGCGTGAGGACTAGCTTTAGTGAGCAGTTCTTC
CASSVRTSFSEQFF
>.|.|TRBV24-1|TRBJ1-5
TGTGCCACCAGTGATTTGAAGCAGGGAGGGCAGCATTTT
CATSDLKQGGQHF
>.|TRBD2|TRBV7-9|TRBJ2-1
TGTGCCAGCAGCGTAGGGGTCCAGCGGGACTTCAATGAGCAGTTCTTC
CASSVGVQRDFNEQFF
>.|.|TRBV6-1|TRBJ2-1
TGTGCCAGCAGTGAGAAAGGGGGATCCTACAATGAGCAGTTCTTC
CASSEKGGSYNEQFF
>.|.|TRBV4-1|TRBJ1-3
TGCGCCAGCAGCCAAGAGAACCGGGGATCTGGAAACACCATATATTTT
CASSQENRGSGNTIYF
>.|TRBD1|TRBV6-1|TRBJ1-6
TGTGCCAGCAGTGAGATGGGACAGGATAATTCACCCCTCCACTTT
CASSEMGQDNSPLHF
>once|.|TRBV28|TRBJ2-6
TGTGCCAGCAGACCCACAGGGCTGAGCTTCGGGGCCAACGTCCTGACTTTC
CASRPTGLSFGANVLTF
>few|.|TRBV11-3|TRBJ1-5
TGTGCCAGCAGCTTAGGGGCGCGGGGAGGTAGCAATCAGCCCCAGCATTTT
CASSLGARGGSNQPQHF
>few|.|TRBV2|TRBJ1-4
TGTGCCAGCAGTGCCCTGAATGAAAAACTGTTTTTT
CASSALNEKLFF
>.|TRBD1|TRBV6-5|TRBJ1-5
TGTGCCAGCAGCGAGACAGGGGGTAATCAGCCCCAGCATTTT
CASSETGGNQPQHF
>once|.|TRBV28|TRBJ2-7
TGTGCCAGCAGTTACCCCCGGGACAAATTCTACGAGCAGTACTTC
CASSYPRDKFYEQYF
>.|.|TRBV14|TRBJ2-7
TGTGCCAGCAGCCACCTCTACGAGCAGTACTTC
CASSHLYEQYF
>.|.|TRBV2|TRBJ2-2
TGTGCCAGCAGTAAAACCTGGGGGCCAATAGCCGCCCGTGACACCGGGGAGCTGTTTTTT
CASSKTWGPIAARDTGELFF
>.|.|TRBV15|TRBJ1-5
TGTGCCACCAGCAGAGGGGTGGCGGGGTTGAATCAGCCCCAGCATTTT
CATSRGVAGLNQPQHF
>.|.|TRBV28|TRBJ2-5
TGTGCCAGCAGTCCGGGAGGGGTGACAGGGGGTGTGGAGACCCAGTACTTC
CASSPGGVTGGVETQYF
>.|TRBD2|TRBV19|TRBJ2-1
TGTGCCAGTAGTCTGGCTAGCGGGGAACACAAACCATGGAATGAGCAGTTCTTC
CASSLASGEHKPWNEQFF
>.|.|TRBV7-7|TRBJ1-5
TGTGCTAGCAGCCCTCAGATAATTAGCAATCAGCCCCAGCATTTT
CASSPQIISNQPQHF
>.|.|TRBV11-2|TRBJ1-2
TGTGCCAGCAGCCTAAAATCAGCGGGGGGCTACACCTTC
CASSLKSAGGYTF
>.|.|TRBV12-3/TRBV12-4|TRBJ2-1
TGTGCCAGCCACCCCGGCTCGGGGAATGAGCAGTTCTTC
CASHPGSGNEQFF
>.|.|TRBV5-1|TRBJ2-4
TGCGCCAGCAGCCCCCCCCTAGGGGTGGGCAAAAACATTCAGTACTTC
CASSPPLGVGKNIQYF
>.|TRBD2|TRBV7-2|TRBJ2-1
TGTGCCAGCAGCTTAGTAGGGACTAGCATCGTTGAGCAGTTCTTC
CASSLVGTSIVEQFF
>once|.|TRBV7-2|TRBJ1-1
TGTGCCAGCAGTAGACAGGAGAACACTGAAGCTTTCTTT
CASSRQENTEAFF
>.|TRBD1|TRBV28|TRBJ2-2
TGTGCCAGCAGAACGGGACAGTCGAACACCGGGGAGCTGTTTTTT
CASRTGQSNTGELFF
>.|.|TRBV19|TRBJ2-1
TGTGCCAGTAGTAGAGGGGGAAGCTCCTACAATGAGCAGTTCTTC
CASSRGGSSYNEQFF
>once|TRBD1|TRBV4-1|TRBJ1-6
TGCGCCAGCAGCCGACAGGGGGTTAATTCACCCCTCCACTTT
CASSRQGVNSPLHF
>once|.|TRBV19|TRBJ1-4
TGTGCCACCCAAGGGGGACCGCGTTATGGGGAAAAACTGTTTTTT
CATQGGPRYGEKLFF
>.|TRBD1|TRBV2|TRBJ1-5
TGTGCCAGCAGCCCCGGGACAGTTGGGGCTGGGCGGCCCCAGCATTTT
CASSPGTVGAGRPQHF
>.|.|TRBV18|TRBJ2-7
TGTGCCAGCTCGGAGGCGGTAACGAACTCCTACGAGCAGTACTTC
CASSEAVTNSYEQYF
>.|TRBD1|TRBV7-2|TRBJ2-5
TGTGCCAGCAGCACCCGGAGGACAGGTTGGGAGACCCAGTACTTC
CASSTRRTGWETQYF
>.|.|TRBV28|TRBJ1-5
TGTGCCAGCAGTTTACCTAATCAGCCCCAGCATTTT
CASSLPNQPQHF
>.|.|TRBV7-2|TRBJ2-3
TGTGCCAGCAGCCCGATGGGACACCCCACAGATACGCAGTATTTT
CASSPMGHPTDTQYF
>.|.|TRBV5-6|TRBJ1-6
TGTGCCAGCAGCTTGGGCCCCGGGAATGGTAATTCACCCCTCCACTTT
CASSLGPGNGNSPLHF
>.|.|TRBV6-6|TRBJ1-5
TGTGCCAGCACAGAGGGGGACAATCAGCCCCAGCATTTT
CASTEGDNQPQHF
>.|TRBD2|TRBV18|TRBJ2-7
TGTGCCAGCTCACTGAGCGGGACCTCTTACGAGCAGTACTTC
CASSLSGTSYEQYF
>.|.|TRBV28|TRBJ1-5
TGTGCCAGCAGTCCCCCCAGCAGGATCAATCAGCCCCAGCATTTT
CASSPPSRINQPQHF
>.|.|TRBV27|TRBJ2-7
TGTGCCAGCAGTCTTCTTACTTCCTTCTCCTACGAGCAGTACTTC
CASSLLTSFSYEQYF
>.|.|TRBV5-4|TRBJ1-1
TGTGCCAGCAGCGACGGACATAAGAACACTGAAGCTTTCTTT
CASSDGHKNTEAFF
>.|.|TRBV19|TRBJ2-7
TGTGCCAGTAGTATAGATGGGGCAGCCTACGAGCAGTACTTC
CASSIDGAAYEQYF
>.|TRBD1|TRBV28|TRBJ2-3
TGTGCCAGCAGCCCGACAGGGACGGGCACAGATACGCAGTATTTT
CASSPTGTGTDTQYF
>.|TRBD2|TRBV9|TRBJ2-3
TGTGCCAGCAGCCGGGAGGGAGTGGGTACAGATACGCAGTATTTT
CASSREGVGTDTQYF
>.|TRBD2|TRBV6-5|TRBJ2-1
TGTGCCAGCAGTTACGGAGCGGGGTATTACAATGAGCAGTTCTTC
CASSYGAGYYNEQFF
>.|.|TRBV18|TRBJ2-6
TGTGCCAGCTCACCACAGGCGGCCTCTGGGGCCAACGTCCTGACTTTC
CASSPQAASGANVLTF
>.|.|TRBV6-5|TRBJ2-2
TGTGCCAGCAGTTCTCCCGGCGGGCGAAACACCGGGGAGCTGTTTTTT
CASSSPGGRNTGELFF
>.|.|TRBV9|TRBJ2-3
TGTGCCAGCAGCGTAGCGGATTCCGGAGTTGTTACGCAGTATTTT
CASSVADSGVVTQYF
>.|.|TRBV6-4|TRBJ2-6
TGTGCCAGCAGTGAAGGGAGCTCTGGGGCCAACGTCCTGACTTTC
CASSEGSSGANVLTF
>few|TRBD2|TRBV9|TRBJ2-2
TGTGCCAGCAGCGTAGACACTAGCGGGGCCACCGGGGAGCTGTTTTTT
CASSVDTSGATGELFF
>.|TRBD2|TRBV6-7|TRBJ2-1
TGTGCCAGCAGCAAAGGGACTAGCGGGAGTACCCCCTACAATGAGCAGTTCTTC
CASSKGTSGSTPYNEQFF
>.|.|TRBV2|TRBJ1-1
TGTGCCAGCAGTGTTTCCCAGGGCGAAACTGAAGCTTTCTTT
CASSVSQGETEAFF